Shown below are 30 T cell receptor beta chains from a single sample sequenced in a study of regulatory T cells in long-lasting Graves disease. Time point: persistent/refractory GD, antithyroid drugs over 5 years with positive TRAb. TCR sequences were obtained from RNA taken from PBMCs. Construction of TCR beta libraries relied on iRepertoire HTBI primers and on Arm-PCR targeting CDR3 regions. TCRdb fed the multiplex PCR reads into MiXCR, producing one record per CDR3 protein. The repertoire holds about 300,000 distinct CDR3 sequences, with 22% as singletons. Sequenced here: peripheral blood mononuclear cells (PBMCs), sampled when the disease was refractory, from a patient treated with antithyroid drugs. The receptors derive from a female donor with Graves disease.

The V and J genes are TRBV4-1 and TRBJ1-1; TRBD1 is a possible D gene (5 bases). Germline CDR1 and CDR2: MGHRA and YSYEKL. V lost 0 bases and J 1 base, leaving 12 bases between the germline ends. The CDR3 sequence is 16 residues long. The CDR3 region has the DNA TGCGCCAGCAGCCAAGAGGGGCCCCAGGGGAACACTGAAGCTTTCTTT. It codes for CASSQEGPQGNTEAFF.

This clonotype was seen a few times. The CDR3 nucleotides read TGTGCCAGCAGCGTAGTGGGAGAGGCTAATGAAAAACTGTTTTTT. Protein product: CASSVVGEANEKLFF. This chain joins TRBV9 and TRBJ1-4; D is unclear. The CDR3 has 15 residues. V lost 0 bases and J lost 3, with 9 bases in between. Germline V gene sequence: CDR1 SGDLS, CDR2 YYNGEE.

The J gene is TRBJ2-5, the V gene TRBV20-1, with TRBD2 matching 9 bases. The CDR3 extends over 12 amino acids. CDR1 and CDR2 from the germline V gene are DFQATT and SNEGSKA (reference sequence). With V trimmed by 6 bases and J by 7 bases, 6 bases remained unmatched. The CDR3 region is CSATSTSGTQYF. The CDR3 region has the DNA TGCAGTGCCACCTCGACTAGCGGGACCCAGTACTTC.

This clonotype was detected only a few times. An end of the junction does not agree with germline; a read error may underlie this. CDR3 sequence: CASSYVSGSYEQYF. In DNA form, the CDR3 reads TGTGCCAGCAGTTACGTCTCGGGGTCCTACGAGCAGTACTTT. The chain couples TRBV6-5 to TRBJ2-7, with a possible D match to TRBD2 (5 bases). Germline V gene sequence: CDR1 MNHEY, CDR2 SVGAGI. This CDR3 contains 14 residues.

About this clonotype itself: The CDR3 end shows no conserved phenylalanine or tryptophan, and so a read error is likely. J is TRBJ1-5 and V is TRBV6-2 or TRBV6-3; TRBD1 aligns across 8 bases. CDR3 length: 15 residues. Germline V gene sequence: CDR1 MNHEY, CDR2 SVGEGT. Trimming removed 2 bases from V and 3 bases from J; junction bases left unmatched: 3. The CDR3 DNA sequence: TGTGCCAGCAGTTACCACAGGGGGAACAATCAGCCCCAGCATTTG. This encodes CASSYHRGNNQPQHL.

Worth noting for this clonotype: This may stem from a read error, because a much larger clone lies one nucleotide away. The genes are TRBV7-3 and TRBJ2-2; D ambiguous. CDR1 SGHTA and CDR2 FQGTGA come from the germline V gene. This CDR3 has 14 residues. The CDR3 nucleotides read TGTGCCAGCAGCTTAATTGGGAACGCCGGGGAGCTGTTTTTT. Amino acids: CASSLIGNAGELFF.

This clonotype was observed at least ten times. J is TRBJ2-7 and V is TRBV11-2; D is perhaps TRBD2 (5 bases). The ends were cut back, 3 bases at V and 3 bases at J, with 9 bases in the middle. Per the germline V gene, CDR1 is SGHAT and CDR2 is FQNNGV. The CDR3 contains 13 residues. CDR3 loop: CASSLTRDYEQYF. CDR3 bases: TGTGCCAGCAGCTTGACCCGGGACTACGAGCAGTACTTC.

This clonotype has just a few counts. The gene calls are TRBV9 and TRBJ2-3; perhaps D is TRBD1 or TRBD2 (5 bases each). Germline loops: CDR1 SGDLS, CDR2 YYNGEE. V gave up 0 bases and J gave up 0 bases, with 8 bases separating them. The CDR3 sequence is 15 residues long. The CDR3 is CASSVVGVSTDTQYF. CDR3 nucleotides: TGTGCCAGCAGCGTAGTGGGGGTAAGCACAGATACGCAGTATTTT.

This clonotype was recorded only once. The chain carries TRBV7-2 and TRBJ2-7; 8 nucleotides agree with TRBD1. Germline lookup yields CDR1 SGHTA and CDR2 FQGNSA. With V trimmed by 1 base and J by 5 bases, 4 bases remained unmatched. The CDR3 contains 14 residues. CDR3 residues: CASSLVTGADEQYF. For the CDR3, the DNA is TGTGCCAGCAGCTTAGTGACAGGGGCGGACGAGCAGTACTTC.

The chain carries TRBV5-8 and TRBJ2-7, with TRBD2 identical over 10 bases. The CDR3 consists of 15 residues. Per the germline V gene, CDR1 is SGHTS and CDR2 is YDEGEE. V gave up 4 bases and J gave up 7 bases; unmatched junction bases: 11. The CDR3 region has the DNA TGTGCCAGCAGCGGACTCGGGACTAGCGCGAAAGAGCAGTACTTC. It yields the protein CASSGLGTSAKEQYF.

The gene calls are TRBV10-3 and TRBJ1-1; the D gene is possibly TRBD1 (6 bases). The V end was cut by 0 bases, the J end by 1 base, with 18 bases between. The CDR3 runs 18 residues. Germline V CDR1 and CDR2: ENHRY, SYGVKD. The CDR3 loop is CAISESRTGRDTNTEAFF. Here the CDR3 DNA reads TGTGCCATCAGTGAGTCCAGGACGGGACGGGACACGAACACTGAAGCTTTCTTT.

This clonotype was counted many times. This sequence joins TRBV6-5 and TRBJ2-5, with D tentatively TRBD1 (6 bases). Germline V CDR1 and CDR2: MNHEY, SVGAGI. V was pared by 2 bases and J by 5 bases, with 15 bases between. There are 15 residues in the CDR3. Here the CDR3 DNA reads TGTGCCAGCAGTTACGTAGGGGGTACTCGGGAGACCCAGTACTTC. Encoded protein: CASSYVGGTRETQYF.

This clonotype was picked up a small number of times. The chain has TRBV30 and TRBJ1-1; D is ambiguous. Deletions cut 2 bases from V and 8 bases from J, with 15 bases between. In germline, CDR1 is GTSNPN, CDR2 SVGIG (reference sequence). The CDR3 is 13 residues long. The CDR3 DNA reads as TGTGCCTGGAGTATGACTCACGGGATGGAAGCTTTCTTT. It specifies CAWSMTHGMEAFF. The full variable domain, rest sourced from reference TRBV30 and TRBJ1-1, is SQTIHQWPATLVQPVGSPLSLECTVEGTSNPNLYWYRQAAGRGLQLLFYSVGIGQISSEVPQNLSASRPQDRQFILSSKKLLLSDSGFYLCAWSMTHGMEAFFGQGTRLTVV.

This clonotype was recorded a few times. The chain links TRBV5-1 to TRBJ2-3; 7 bases line up with TRBD1. The trim removed 3 bases at V and 6 bases at J, leaving 4 bases unmatched. This CDR3 has 13 residues. Germline V lookup: CDR1 SGHRS, CDR2 YFSETQ. The CDR3 coding sequence is TGCGCCAGCAGCTGGACAGGTTACGATACGCAGTATTTT. Protein: CASSWTGYDTQYF.

The rearrangement uses TRBV7-9 and TRBJ2-3, with 7 bases lining up with TRBD1. Losses at the gene ends were 6 bases for V and 3 bases for J; bases not matched to a gene: 3. CDR3 size: 13 residues. The germline V gene has CDR1 SEHNR and CDR2 FQNEAQ (reference sequence). CDR3 sequence (DNA): TGTGCCAGCAGTCAGACAGGGACAGATACGCAGTATTTT. Its protein product is CASSQTGTDTQYF.

This clonotype was observed many times. The chain carries TRBV12-3 or TRBV12-4 and TRBJ2-7; tentatively, D is TRBD1 (6 bases). The V and J ends lost 8 bases and 6 bases respectively, with 17 bases between them. The CDR3 consists of 13 residues. CDR3 residues: CASRRGPLSEQYF. In DNA, the CDR3 is TGTGCCAGCCGCAGGGGACCCCTGTCCGAGCAGTACTTC.

CDR3 nucleotide sequence: TGCAGTGCTAGGGACAGGGGGGCCGGTAGGGATTCACCCCTCCACTTT. Amino acids: CSARDRGAGRDSPLHF. This rearrangement joins TRBV20-1 to TRBJ1-6; 10 positions match TRBD1. J lost 8 bases, V lost 3 bases, and 10 bases had no gene match. The CDR3 spans 16 residues. Germline V lookup: CDR1 DFQATT, CDR2 SNEGSKA (reference sequence).

The rearrangement joins TRBV7-2 to TRBJ1-2, with 8 bases fitting TRBD1. With 0 bases clipped from V and 7 bases from J, the junction kept 4 bases outside the gene matches. Germline V lookup: CDR1 SGHTA, CDR2 FQGNSA. This CDR3 spans 14 amino acids. CDR3 in DNA: TGTGCCAGCAGCTTAGCGGGCCAGGGGGCTGGCTACACCTTC. This sequence encodes CASSLAGQGAGYTF. The complete variable domain, with remaining parts taken from reference TRBV7-2 and TRBJ1-2, reads GAGVSQSPSNKVTEKGKDVELRCDPISGHTALYWYRQSLGQGLEFLIYFQGNSAPDKSGLPSDRFSAERTGGSVSTLTIQRTQQEDSAVYLCASSLAGQGAGYTFGSGTRLTVV.

This clonotype was counted only a few times. V and J are TRBV5-1 and TRBJ1-5; D uncertain. Germline V gene sequence: CDR1 SGHRS, CDR2 YFSETQ. CDR3 length equals 15 residues. Trimming removed 0 bases from V and 0 bases from J, with 7 bases in between. The DNA of the CDR3 is TGCGCCAGCAGCTTGGACAGTGATAGCAATCAGCCCCAGCATTTT. It codes for CASSLDSDSNQPQHF.

At least ten counts were recorded for this clonotype. This chain uses TRBV2 with TRBJ2-7; D might be TRBD1 (6 bases). CDR3 length: 14 amino acids. The V gene lost 7 bases and the J gene lost 2 bases, with 15 bases spanning the gap. The germline gives CDR1 SNHLY, CDR2 FYNNEI. In DNA, the CDR3 is TGTGCCAGCACCCCCAGGGACACCGCCTACGAGCAGTACTTC. Translating it yields CASTPRDTAYEQYF.

This clonotype was found many times. The gene calls are TRBV6-2 or TRBV6-3 and TRBJ1-4; TRBD1 might be the D (6 bases). Germline values: CDR1 MNHEY, CDR2 SVGEGT. The CDR3 sequence is 15 residues long. Trimming removed 0 bases at V and 5 bases at J, with 10 bases between. The CDR3 DNA reads as TGTGCCAGCAGTTACTCGAACAGGGAGAATGAAAAACTGTTTTTT. It yields the protein CASSYSNRENEKLFF.

This clonotype was counted only a few times. Its ends do not fully match the called genes, so a read error is possible. The chain joins TRBV29-1 to TRBJ2-2; 8 bases align to TRBD1. This CDR3 has 13 amino acids. The germline V gene has CDR1 SQVTM and CDR2 ANQGSEA. The CDR3 DNA sequence: TGCAGCGTTGAAGGGGGGACAGGCGGGGAACTGTTTTTT. Protein: CSVEGGTGGELFF.

This clonotype was picked up many times. The CDR3 is CASRDIREGSPLHF. CDR3 coding DNA: TGTGCCAGCAGAGATATCAGGGAGGGTTCACCCCTCCACTTT. This chain links TRBV6-2 or TRBV6-3 with TRBJ1-6, with D possibly TRBD1 on 5 matching bases. This CDR3 has 14 amino acids. V lost 6 bases, J lost 9 bases, and 15 bases lay in between. Germline V lookup: CDR1 MNHEY, CDR2 SVGEGT.

This clonotype was seen a handful of times. CDR3 bases: TGTGCCAGCAGCCGGAGTGACAGGGGGCCCTACGAGCAGTACTTC. This codes for CASSRSDRGPYEQYF. The V and J genes are TRBV6-2 or TRBV6-3 and TRBJ2-7; TRBD1 matches at 10 bases. Germline V gene lookup returns CDR1 MNHEY and CDR2 SVGEGT. The J segment lost 2 bases and the V segment lost 6 bases, leaving 7 bases of the junction unmatched. CDR3 size: 15 residues.

Concerning this clonotype: A single base separates this from a much larger clone, so it may be a read error. The V and J genes are TRBV11-2 and TRBJ1-1; D is perhaps TRBD1 (6 bases). Per the germline V gene, CDR1 is SGHAT and CDR2 is FQNNGV. V dropped 0 bases and J dropped 3 bases, with 17 bases sitting between them. The CDR3 consists of 17 residues. CDR3 nucleotides: TGTGCCAGCAGCTTAGATCGGAGGGGGGAGTGGGACACTGAAGCTTTCTTT. As protein: CASSLDRRGEWDTEAFF. The entire variable domain, with the rest obtained from reference TRBV11-2 and TRBJ1-1, is as follows: EAGVAQSPRYKIIEKRQSVAFWCNPISGHATLYWYQQILGQGPKLLIQFQNNGVVDDSQLPKDRFSAERLKGVDSTLKIQPAKLEDSAVYLCASSLDRRGEWDTEAFFGQGTRLTVV.

On this clonotype: A much larger clone is a single base away; this may be a read error. The chain uses TRBV9 and TRBJ2-5; perhaps TRBD2 as D (6 bases). The V gene's germline CDR1 is SGDLS and CDR2 YYNGEE. V lost 5 bases, J lost 4 bases, and 21 bases lay in between. The CDR3 contains 16 residues. CDR3 in DNA: TGTGCCAGCAGTGGAGCGGAGGCAACCGGGGGAGAGACCCAGTACTTC. Encoded protein: CASSGAEATGGETQYF.

This chain joins TRBV7-2 and TRBJ2-3, with 9 bases matching TRBD2. There are 15 residues in the CDR3. Germline loops: CDR1 SGHTA, CDR2 FQGNSA. V lost 3 bases to trimming and J lost 4 bases; unmatched junction nucleotides: 5. In nucleotides, the CDR3 is TGTGCCAGCAGCTTTCCGGCGGGAGGGGCAGATACGCAGTATTTT. Translation: CASSFPAGGADTQYF.

This clonotype showed up just a few times. The chain uses TRBV29-1 and TRBJ1-1; perhaps TRBD1 as D (5 bases). The V and J ends lost 7 bases and 3 bases respectively, with 15 bases between them. Germline CDR1 is SQVTM and CDR2 is ANQGSEA. The CDR3 consists of 13 residues. The CDR3 here is CSAKIDRDTEAFF. The CDR3 DNA follows: TGCAGCGCTAAAATAGACAGAGACACTGAAGCTTTCTTT. Using reference TRBV29-1 and TRBJ1-1 for the parts outside the CDR3, the full variable domain is SAVISQKPSRDICQRGTSLTIQCQVDSQVTMMFWYRQQPGQSLTLIATANQGSEATYESGFVIDKFPISRPNLTFSTLTVSNMSPEDSSIYLCSAKIDRDTEAFFGQGTRLTVV.

This clonotype was seen many times. The chain combines TRBV7-2 with TRBJ2-5; tentative D call: TRBD1 (6 bases). In germline, CDR1 is SGHTA, CDR2 FQGNSA. The V end lost 5 bases, the J end lost 11 bases, and 15 bases lay between the germline ends. The CDR3 has 12 residues. The CDR3 reads CASSKNRDTQYF. The CDR3 bases are TGTGCCAGCAGCAAAAACCGGGACACTCAGTACTTC.

The table lists this clonotype with a few counts. V usage is TRBV10-3 and J usage is TRBJ1-6, with 7 bases identical to TRBD1. The CDR3 is 16 residues long. The junction had 19 bases not matched to a gene; V was cut back by 10 bases and J by 10 bases. Germline-derived CDR1 and CDR2 are ENHRY and SYGVKD. This CDR3 is CATREGQEGLGSPLHF. CDR3 bases: TGTGCCACCAGGGAAGGACAGGAAGGACTGGGATCACCCCTCCACTTT.